This passage covers 28 T cell receptor beta chains from one sample sequenced in a study of cytotoxic CD8 clonotypes in ibrutinib-treated CLL. Clones were sequenced by immunoSEQ multiplex PCR, and TCRdb holds only the in-frame ones, with some missing. The sample lists around 310,000 clones; around four fifths were seen once. The starting material was PBMCs, obtained before ibrutinib treatment. The receptors were gathered from a human donor with chronic lymphocytic leukemia.

The J gene is TRBJ2-1, the V gene TRBV20-1; D is undetermined. The CDR3 extends over 11 amino acids. Trimming removed 5 bases at V and 6 bases at J, with 8 bases between. Looked up from germline, CDR1 is DFQATT and CDR2 is SNEGSKA (reference sequence). DNA for the CDR3: TGCAGTGCTCCCAAGCTCAATGAGCAGTTCTTC. Amino acids: CSAPKLNEQFF.

The chain couples TRBV28 to TRBJ2-7; D may correspond to TRBD1 or TRBD2 (5 bases each). Per germline, CDR1 MDHEN and CDR2 SYDVKM. V lost 6 bases and J 2 bases, leaving 8 bases between the germline ends. The CDR3 loop spans 12 amino acids. CDR3 in amino acids: CASRRDPYEQYF. CDR3 bases: TGTGCCAGCAGAAGGGACCCCTACGAGCAGTACTTC.

This rearrangement joins TRBV4-3 to TRBJ2-1, with a weak D call TRBD2 (6 bases). The germline CDR1 and CDR2 sequences are LGHNA and YSLEER. Trimming pared 0 bases from V and 11 bases from J, leaving 14 bases between. The CDR3 runs to 14 residues. The CDR3, as DNA: TGCGCCAGCAGCCAAGATCGAGTAGCGGCACAGCAGTTCTTC. Amino acid sequence: CASSQDRVAAQQFF.

V is TRBV5-1 and J is TRBJ1-1; no clear D gene. The CDR3 loop spans 13 amino acids. V shed 0 bases and J shed 8 bases, with 11 bases lying between them. From germline, CDR1 is SGHRS and CDR2 YFSETQ. This CDR3 reads CASSLDLGREAFF. CDR3 nucleotides: TGCGCCAGCAGCTTGGATCTAGGTAGAGAAGCTTTCTTT. Looking up the rest from reference TRBV5-1 and TRBJ1-1 gives the full variable domain: KAGVTQTPRYLIKTRGQQVTLSCSPISGHRSVSWYQQTPGQGLQFLFEYFSETQRNKGNFPGRFSGRQFSNSRSEMNVSTLELGDSALYLCASSLDLGREAFFGQGTRLTVV.

This chain connects TRBV5-1 to TRBJ2-3, with D unclear. Germline V gene data show CDR1 as SGHRS and CDR2 as YFSETQ. V was pared by 0 bases and J by 6 bases, with 11 bases between. The CDR3 consists of 14 residues. CDR3 coding DNA: TGCGCCAGCAGCTTGGAGTTCCCAGCCGATACGCAGTATTTT. It codes for CASSLEFPADTQYF.

The V and J genes are TRBV5-4 and TRBJ1-4; 8 bases line up with TRBD1. Trimming at V came to 0 bases and at J to 7 bases, leaving 2 bases not matched to a gene. Germline V CDR1 and CDR2: SGHNT, YYREEE (reference sequence). CDR3 length equals 14 residues. CDR3 sequence (DNA): TGTGCCAGCAGCTTGGGGACAGGGACTGAAAAACTGTTTTTT. Its protein product is CASSLGTGTEKLFF.

The chain is built from TRBV6-5 and TRBJ2-7; D gene ambiguous. Looked up from germline, CDR1 is MNHEY and CDR2 is SVGAGI. The CDR3 is 16 amino acids. The ends were cut back, 3 bases at V and 0 bases at J, with 15 bases in the middle. CDR3 sequence reads: CASSYSPYYSSYEQYF. The CDR3 region has the DNA TGTGCCAGCAGTTATTCCCCTTATTACAGCTCCTACGAGCAGTACTTC.

This clone has a handful of counts. V is TRBV5-4 and J is TRBJ1-1; D gene unclear. Between the trimmed V and J ends, which lost 3 bases and 2 bases, there was a span of 8 bases. CDR1 SGHNT and CDR2 YYREEE come from the germline V gene (reference sequence). The CDR3 is 13 residues long. The CDR3 DNA reads as TGTGCCAGCAGCTCGATCCCCAACACTGAAGCTTTCTTT. This encodes CASSSIPNTEAFF.

The genes are TRBV2 and TRBJ2-7; D gene unclear. The CDR3 consists of 11 residues. Germline assignment: CDR1 SNHLY and CDR2 FYNNEI. V lost 4 bases to trimming and J lost 4 bases, with 5 bases between them. CDR3 residues: CASSGEYEQYF. In DNA, the CDR3 is TGTGCCAGCAGTGGAGAATACGAGCAGTACTTC.

The J gene is TRBJ2-5, the V gene TRBV5-6; D uncertain. The CDR3 contains 14 residues. The germline V and J ends were trimmed by 1 base and 1 base, with 8 bases remaining between them. From germline, CDR1 is SGHDT and CDR2 YYEEEE. The CDR3 reads CASSLLPAQETQYF. CDR3 coding DNA: TGTGCCAGCAGCTTGCTCCCCGCCCAAGAGACCCAGTACTTC. Drawing the rest from reference TRBV5-6 and TRBJ2-5, the complete variable domain is DAGVTQSPTHLIKTRGQQVTLRCSPKSGHDTVSWYQQALGQGPQFIFQYYEEEERQRGNFPDRFSGHQFPNYSSELNVNALLLGDSALYLCASSLLPAQETQYFGPGTRLLVL.

V and J are TRBV21-1 and TRBJ1-3; no check of the table's D call, TRBD1, against the DNA was made. TRBV21-1 is a pseudogene segment. The CDR3 length is 18 residues. The CDR3 DNA sequence: TGTGCCAGCAGCCTAGATTGTACAGGGGAATGGCCTGGAAACACCATATATTTT. Amino acids: CASSLDCTGEWPGNTIYF.

The rearrangement joins TRBV7-8 to TRBJ2-7; D is perhaps TRBD2 (6 bases). Germline assignment: CDR1 SGHVS and CDR2 FQNEAQ. Trimming took 2 bases from V and 5 from J, leaving 13 bases between them. The length of the CDR3 is 14 residues. The CDR3 reads CASSLIRESDEQYF. The CDR3 region has the DNA TGTGCCAGCAGCTTAATACGGGAGAGTGACGAGCAGTACTTC.

The chain employs TRBV28 and TRBJ1-5, with no clear D. In germline, CDR1 is MDHEN, CDR2 SYDVKM. V was shortened by 6 bases and J by 2 bases, with 11 bases between the two germline ends. The length of the CDR3 is 14 residues. As DNA, the CDR3 is TGTGCCAGCAGAGCTGGAGCACGCAATCAGCCCCAGCATTTT. Translated: CASRAGARNQPQHF.

The chain recombines TRBV6-6 with TRBJ2-7; TRBD2 is a possible D gene (6 bases). This CDR3 is built from 12 residues. Germline assignment: CDR1 MNHNY and CDR2 SVGAGI (reference sequence). In DNA, the CDR3 is TGTGGCACCCGGGGGTTGTATGGGGAGCAGTACTTC. Translating gives CGTRGLYGEQYF.

V usage is TRBV5-4 and J usage is TRBJ1-1; the D is unclear. V lost 0 bases and J 3 bases, leaving 3 bases between the germline ends. The germline CDR1 and CDR2 sequences are SGHNT and YYREEE (reference sequence). The CDR3 extends over 12 amino acids. The CDR3 protein is CASSLVDTEAFF. CDR3 in DNA: TGTGCCAGCAGCTTGGTTGACACTGAAGCTTTCTTT. Complete variable domain (other parts from reference TRBV5-4 and TRBJ1-1): ETGVTQSPTHLIKTRGQQVTLRCSSQSGHNTVSWYQQALGQGPQFIFQYYREEENGRGNFPPRFSGLQFPNYSSELNVNALELDDSALYLCASSLVDTEAFFGQGTRLTVV.

J is TRBJ1-4 and V is TRBV25-1; D is possibly TRBD1 (5 bases). The CDR3 spans 14 residues. V was shortened by 3 bases and J by 11 bases, with 16 bases between the two germline ends. Germline-derived CDR1 and CDR2 are MGHDK and SYGVNS. The CDR3: CASSEGGKEGKLFF. For the CDR3, the DNA is TGTGCCAGCAGTGAGGGGGGGAAAGAGGGCAAACTGTTTTTT.

J is TRBJ1-1 and V is TRBV18, with D possibly matching TRBD1 (5 bases). Germline V gene sequence: CDR1 KGHSH, CDR2 LQKENI. The CDR3 runs to 13 residues. Trimming stripped 2 bases from V and 4 bases from J, with 8 bases between. The CDR3 nucleotides are TGTGCCAGCTCACCAATCCAGGGCACTGAAGCTTTCTTT. Translation: CASSPIQGTEAFF.

The rearrangement joins TRBV7-3 to TRBJ2-3, with unresolved D. The germline V gene has CDR1 SGHTA and CDR2 FQGTGA. This CDR3 comprises 15 residues. V was clipped by 5 bases and J by 0 bases, with 12 bases between them. The CDR3 loop reads CASSPLLSSTDTQYF. For the CDR3, the DNA is TGTGCCAGCAGCCCCCTCCTCTCTAGCACAGATACGCAGTATTTT.

The chain combines TRBV4-1 with TRBJ2-1; 10 nucleotides match TRBD2. The CDR3 contains 20 residues. Germline V gene data show CDR1 as MGHRA and CDR2 as YSYEKL. V gave up 4 bases and J gave up 7 bases; unmatched junction bases: 22. Here the CDR3 DNA reads TGCGCCAGCAGCCGGCCAGTTGGGACTAGCGCTTTCCGCCCGCGGAATGAGCAGTTCTTC. It translates to CASSRPVGTSAFRPRNEQFF.

The chain carries TRBV20-1 and TRBJ2-3, with D unresolved. Germline lookup yields CDR1 DFQATT and CDR2 SNEGSKA (reference sequence). V shed 6 bases and J shed 9 bases, with 13 bases lying between them. This CDR3 region has 11 residues. Written as DNA, the CDR3 is TGCAGTGCCAAGACCTCACCAACGCAGTATTTT. This codes for CSAKTSPTQYF.

The chain links TRBV30 to TRBJ2-7; 9 bases are a match to TRBD1. Germline-derived CDR1 and CDR2 are GTSNPN and SVGIG (reference sequence). Trimming cost V 1 base and J 5 bases; bases outside gene matches: 6. CDR3 length equals 14 residues. This CDR3 is CAWSGDRVYDEQYF. The CDR3 coding sequence is TGTGCCTGGAGTGGGGACAGGGTATACGACGAGCAGTACTTC.

This chain uses TRBV14 with TRBJ2-3, with 7 bases identical to TRBD2. The V gene's germline CDR1 is SGHDN and CDR2 FVKESK. The V and J ends lost 4 bases and 2 bases, in that order; junction bases with no gene match: 15. The CDR3 contains 18 residues. CDR3 sequence: CASSRKWGTSAFTDTQYF. The CDR3 DNA is TGTGCCAGCAGCCGAAAATGGGGAACTAGCGCTTTCACAGATACGCAGTATTTT.

This clone has more than one count but fewer than ten. The V gene is TRBV9, the J gene TRBJ2-2; D not resolved. V lost 4 bases, J lost 1 base, and 8 bases lay in between. Germline V CDR1 and CDR2: SGDLS, YYNGEE. The CDR3 is made up of 14 amino acids. The CDR3 is CASSPPENTGELFF. The CDR3 DNA reads as TGTGCCAGCAGCCCACCGGAGAACACCGGGGAGCTGTTTTTT.

The rearrangement links TRBV2 to TRBJ2-1; 11 nucleotides align to TRBD1. V trimming: 5 bases; J trimming: 8 bases; junction bases outside the gene matches: 14. Per germline, CDR1 SNHLY and CDR2 FYNNEI. This CDR3 has 17 residues. The CDR3 DNA reads as TGTGCCAGCAGTTCCCAAAGCGGACAGGGGGCTTTCGATGAGCAGTTCTTC. Translated, it gives CASSSQSGQGAFDEQFF.

The DNA of the CDR3 is TGTGCCAGTAGTGACAATATTCCTAGTGCAAGTTACGAGCAGTACTTC. It is translated as CASSDNIPSASYEQYF. The chain joins TRBV19 to TRBJ2-7; D remains ambiguous. Trimming pared 5 bases from V and 4 bases from J, leaving 21 bases between. Germline V gene sequence: CDR1 LNHDA, CDR2 SQIVND (reference sequence). The CDR3 contains 16 residues. The variable domain in full, completed from reference TRBV19 and TRBJ2-7, reads DGGITQSPKYLFRKEGQNVTLSCEQNLNHDAMYWYRQDPGQGLRLIYYSQIVNDFQKGDIAEGYSVSREKKESFPLTVTSAQKNPTAFYLCASSDNIPSASYEQYFGPGTRLTVT.

The genes are TRBV7-9 and TRBJ2-3, with 7 nucleotides matching TRBD1. The germline gives CDR1 SEHNR, CDR2 FQNEAQ (reference sequence). The CDR3 runs to 16 residues. V shed 5 bases, J shed 1 base, and the junction held 9 bases outside the gene matches. The CDR3 coding sequence is TGTGCCAGCAGCCCCCGACAGGGTGGGGGCACAGATACGCAGTATTTT. Protein sequence: CASSPRQGGGTDTQYF.

The chain joins TRBV15 to TRBJ1-5; the D is unclear. The CDR3 contains 14 residues. Germline CDR1 is LNHNV and CDR2 is YYDKDF (reference sequence). The V gene lost 1 base and the J gene lost 4 bases, with 8 bases spanning the gap. The chain's CDR3 is CATSRASRNQPQHF. In DNA, the CDR3 is TGTGCCACCAGCAGAGCTTCGAGAAATCAGCCCCAGCATTTT.

This rearrangement joins TRBV29-1 to TRBJ2-7, with TRBD1 identical over 7 bases. V lost 4 bases and J lost 2; bases outside the gene matches: 2. Looked up from germline, CDR1 is SQVTM and CDR2 is ANQGSEA. The CDR3 is 12 amino acids. As DNA, the CDR3 is TGCAGCGTTGCTCAGGGGGCCTACGAGCAGTACTTC. Its protein is CSVAQGAYEQYF.